This TCR beta chain was profiled in a study of T-cell memory formation after mild COVID-19. In its sample, this clonotype is medium-sized (0.01 to 0.1%). The antigen is undetermined. The CDR3 runs 15 residues. The germline V gene encodes CDR1 SGHDN and CDR2 FVKESK. The germline V and J ends were trimmed by 4 bases and 0 bases, with 12 bases remaining between them. One entry per CDR3 protein, called by TCRdb with MiXCR from the 5' RACE reads. The sample gives under 150,000 distinct CDR3 sequences, 22% of which show up once; about two fifths is in the top ten. The study, taken as a whole, reports: Pre-infection memory held some responding clones, suggesting pre-existing cross-reactive T cells responded.

The sequence was collected from a man younger than 35 who had mild COVID-19 (a few samples of this study predate the infection). Cell type and time point are not known. V is TRBV14 and J is TRBJ1-1, with TRBD1 as a possible D gene (5 bases). Sequencing input: PBMCs or a T cell subset sorted from them (not recorded which). CDR3 DNA sequence: TGTGCCAGCAGCCGGGGAGGGGCTTTGAACACTGAAGCTTTCTTT. Its translation is CASSRGGALNTEAFF.